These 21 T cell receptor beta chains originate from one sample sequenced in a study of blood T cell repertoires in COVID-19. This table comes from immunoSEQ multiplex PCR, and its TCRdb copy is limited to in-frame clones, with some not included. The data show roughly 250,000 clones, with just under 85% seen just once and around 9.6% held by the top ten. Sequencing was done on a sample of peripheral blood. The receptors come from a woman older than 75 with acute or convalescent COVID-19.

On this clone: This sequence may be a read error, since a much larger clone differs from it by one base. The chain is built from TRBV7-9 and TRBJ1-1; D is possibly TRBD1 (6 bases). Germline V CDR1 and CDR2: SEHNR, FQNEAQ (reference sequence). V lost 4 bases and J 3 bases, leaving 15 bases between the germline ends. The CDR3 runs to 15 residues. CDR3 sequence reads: CASSSGREGDTEAFF. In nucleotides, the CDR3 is TGTGCCAGCAGCTCTGGAAGGGAGGGGGACACTGAAGCTTTCTTT.

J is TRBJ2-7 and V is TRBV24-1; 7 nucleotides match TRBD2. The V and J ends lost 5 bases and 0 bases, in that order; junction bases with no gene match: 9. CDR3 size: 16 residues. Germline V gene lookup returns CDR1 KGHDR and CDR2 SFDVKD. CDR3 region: CATSALGGGFSYEQYF. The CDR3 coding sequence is TGTGCCACCAGTGCATTGGGGGGGGGATTCTCCTACGAGCAGTACTTC.

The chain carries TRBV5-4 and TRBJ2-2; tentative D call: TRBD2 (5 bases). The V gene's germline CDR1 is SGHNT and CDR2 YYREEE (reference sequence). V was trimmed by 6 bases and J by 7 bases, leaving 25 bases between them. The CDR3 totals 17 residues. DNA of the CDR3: TGTGCCAGCACCGCCCCAGGTGAAGGGAGACGTGGCGGGGAGCTGTTTTTT. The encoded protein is CASTAPGEGRRGGELFF.

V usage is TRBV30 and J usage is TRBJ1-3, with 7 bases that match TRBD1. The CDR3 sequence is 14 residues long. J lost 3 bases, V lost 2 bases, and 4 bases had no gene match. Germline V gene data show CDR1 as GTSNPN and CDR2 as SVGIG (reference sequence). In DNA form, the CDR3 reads TGTGCCTGGAGTACAGGGGAGTTTGGAAACACCATATATTTT. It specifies CAWSTGEFGNTIYF.

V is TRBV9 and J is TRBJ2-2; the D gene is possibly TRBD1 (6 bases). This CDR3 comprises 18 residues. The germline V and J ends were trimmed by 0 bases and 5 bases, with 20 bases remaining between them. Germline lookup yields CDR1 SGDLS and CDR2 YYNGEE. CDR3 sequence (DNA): TGTGCCAGCAGCGTAGCTCCCAGGGGCGCAATGGGGACCGGGGAGCTGTTTTTT. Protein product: CASSVAPRGAMGTGELFF. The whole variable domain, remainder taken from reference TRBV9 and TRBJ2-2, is DSGVTQTPKHLITATGQRVTLRCSPRSGDLSVYWYQQSLDQGLQFLIQYYNGEERAKGNILERFSAQQFPDLHSELNLSSLELGDSALYFCASSVAPRGAMGTGELFFGEGSRLTVL.

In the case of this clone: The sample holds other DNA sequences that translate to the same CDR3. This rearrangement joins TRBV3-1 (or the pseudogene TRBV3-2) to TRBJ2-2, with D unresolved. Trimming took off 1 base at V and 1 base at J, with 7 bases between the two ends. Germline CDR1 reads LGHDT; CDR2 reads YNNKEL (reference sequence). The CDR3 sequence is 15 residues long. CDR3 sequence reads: CASSQGAGNTGELFF. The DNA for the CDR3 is TGTGCCAGCAGCCAAGGTGCCGGGAACACCGGGGAGCTGTTTTTT.

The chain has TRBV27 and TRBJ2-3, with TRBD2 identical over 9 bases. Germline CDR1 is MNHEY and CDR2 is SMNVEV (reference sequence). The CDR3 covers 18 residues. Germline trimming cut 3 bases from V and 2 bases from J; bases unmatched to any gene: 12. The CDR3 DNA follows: TGTGCCAGCAGTTTCAGCGGGGAGCGGGGGGCGTTCACAGATACGCAGTATTTT. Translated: CASSFSGERGAFTDTQYF.

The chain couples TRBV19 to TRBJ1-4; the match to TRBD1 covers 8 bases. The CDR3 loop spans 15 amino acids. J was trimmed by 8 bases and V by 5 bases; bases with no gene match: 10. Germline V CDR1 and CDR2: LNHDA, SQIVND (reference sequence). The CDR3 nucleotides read TGTGCCAGTAGTGCGTCCCAGGGGGCGCGAGAAAAACTGTTTTTT. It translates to CASSASQGAREKLFF.

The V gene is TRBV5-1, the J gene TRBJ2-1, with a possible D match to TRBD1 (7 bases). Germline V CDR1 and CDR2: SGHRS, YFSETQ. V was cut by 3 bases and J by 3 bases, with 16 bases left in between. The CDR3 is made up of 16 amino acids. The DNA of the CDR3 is TGCGCCAGCAGCTCGGGGGACAGCGGGTTCTACAATGAGCAGTTCTTC. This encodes CASSSGDSGFYNEQFF. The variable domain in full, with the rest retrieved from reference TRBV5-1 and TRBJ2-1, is KAGVTQTPRYLIKTRGQQVTLSCSPISGHRSVSWYQQTPGQGLQFLFEYFSETQRNKGNFPGRFSGRQFSNSRSEMNVSTLELGDSALYLCASSSGDSGFYNEQFFGPGTRLTVL.

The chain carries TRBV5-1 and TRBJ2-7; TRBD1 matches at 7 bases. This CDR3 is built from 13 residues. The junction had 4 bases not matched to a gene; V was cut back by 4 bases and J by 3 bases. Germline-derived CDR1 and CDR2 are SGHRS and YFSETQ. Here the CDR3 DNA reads TGCGCCAGCAGCCAAACAGGGGACTACGAGCAGTACTTC. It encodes CASSQTGDYEQYF.

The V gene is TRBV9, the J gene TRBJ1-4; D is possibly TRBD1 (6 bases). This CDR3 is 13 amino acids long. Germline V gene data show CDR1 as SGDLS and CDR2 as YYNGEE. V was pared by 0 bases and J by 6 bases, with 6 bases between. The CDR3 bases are TGTGCCAGCAGCGTAGGACAGGATGAAAAACTGTTTTTT. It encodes CASSVGQDEKLFF. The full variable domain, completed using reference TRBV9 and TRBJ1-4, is DSGVTQTPKHLITATGQRVTLRCSPRSGDLSVYWYQQSLDQGLQFLIQYYNGEERAKGNILERFSAQQFPDLHSELNLSSLELGDSALYFCASSVGQDEKLFFGSGTQLSVL.

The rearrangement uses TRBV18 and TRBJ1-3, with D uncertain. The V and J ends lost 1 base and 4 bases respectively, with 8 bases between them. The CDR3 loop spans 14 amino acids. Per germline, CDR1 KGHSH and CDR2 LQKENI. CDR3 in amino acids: CASSPLDRGNTIYF. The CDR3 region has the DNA TGTGCCAGCTCACCACTTGATCGGGGAAACACCATATATTTT. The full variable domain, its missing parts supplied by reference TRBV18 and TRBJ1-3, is NAGVMQNPRHLVRRRGQEARLRCSPMKGHSHVYWYRQLPEEGLKFMVYLQKENIIDESGMPKERFSAEFPKEGPSILRIQQVVRGDSAAYFCASSPLDRGNTIYFGEGSWLTVV.

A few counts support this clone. Here the CDR3 DNA reads TGTGCCGGGGGCCGGGGGGGCCACAATGAGCAGTTCTTC. Translation gives CAGGRGGHNEQFF. The rearrangement joins TRBV2 to TRBJ2-1; TRBD2 aligns across 8 bases. CDR1 SNHLY and CDR2 FYNNEI come from the germline V gene. The V gene end was trimmed by 11 bases and the J gene end by 5 bases; junction bases not matched to a gene: 8. The CDR3 is 13 amino acids.

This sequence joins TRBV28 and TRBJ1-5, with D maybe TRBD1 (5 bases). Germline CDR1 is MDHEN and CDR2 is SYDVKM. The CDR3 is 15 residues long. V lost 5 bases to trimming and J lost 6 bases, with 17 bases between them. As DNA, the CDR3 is TGTGCCAGCAGTGGCAGGGATAAACGTGGTCAGCCCCAGCATTTT. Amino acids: CASSGRDKRGQPQHF.

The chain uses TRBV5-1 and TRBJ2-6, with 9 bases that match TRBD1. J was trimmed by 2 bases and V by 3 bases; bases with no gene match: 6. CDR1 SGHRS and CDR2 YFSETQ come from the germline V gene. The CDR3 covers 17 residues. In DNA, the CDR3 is TGCGCCAGCAGCTCGGAGAGGACAGGGGCTGGGGCCAACGTCCTGACTTTC. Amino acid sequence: CASSSERTGAGANVLTF.

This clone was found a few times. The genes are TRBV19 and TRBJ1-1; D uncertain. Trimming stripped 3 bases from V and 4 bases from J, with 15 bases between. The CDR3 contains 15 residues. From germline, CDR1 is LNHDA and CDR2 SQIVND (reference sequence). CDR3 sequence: CASSMPLTGFTEAFF. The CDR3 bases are TGTGCCAGTAGTATGCCCCTTACGGGGTTCACTGAAGCTTTCTTT. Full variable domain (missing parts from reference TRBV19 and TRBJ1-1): DGGITQSPKYLFRKEGQNVTLSCEQNLNHDAMYWYRQDPGQGLRLIYYSQIVNDFQKGDIAEGYSVSREKKESFPLTVTSAQKNPTAFYLCASSMPLTGFTEAFFGQGTRLTVV.

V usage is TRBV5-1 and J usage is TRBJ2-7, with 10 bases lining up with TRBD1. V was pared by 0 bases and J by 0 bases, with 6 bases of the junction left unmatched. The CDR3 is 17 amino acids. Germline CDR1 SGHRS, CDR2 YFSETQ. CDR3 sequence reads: CASSLDRRQGASYEQYF. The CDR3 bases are TGCGCCAGCAGCTTGGACCGTAGACAGGGGGCCTCCTACGAGCAGTACTTC. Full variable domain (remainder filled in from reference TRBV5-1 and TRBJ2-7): KAGVTQTPRYLIKTRGQQVTLSCSPISGHRSVSWYQQTPGQGLQFLFEYFSETQRNKGNFPGRFSGRQFSNSRSEMNVSTLELGDSALYLCASSLDRRQGASYEQYFGPGTRLTVT.

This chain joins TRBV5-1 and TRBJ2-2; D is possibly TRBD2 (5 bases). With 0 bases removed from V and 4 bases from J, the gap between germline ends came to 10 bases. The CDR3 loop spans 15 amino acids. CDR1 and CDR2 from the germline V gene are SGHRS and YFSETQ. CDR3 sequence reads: CASSLEAAGTGELFF. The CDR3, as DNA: TGCGCCAGCAGCTTGGAGGCGGCGGGCACCGGGGAGCTGTTTTTT.

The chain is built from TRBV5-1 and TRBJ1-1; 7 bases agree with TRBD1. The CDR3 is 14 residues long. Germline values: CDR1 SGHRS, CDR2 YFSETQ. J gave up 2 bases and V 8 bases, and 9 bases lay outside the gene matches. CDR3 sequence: CASRRGPVNTEAFF. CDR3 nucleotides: TGCGCCAGTAGAAGGGGGCCCGTTAACACTGAAGCTTTCTTT.

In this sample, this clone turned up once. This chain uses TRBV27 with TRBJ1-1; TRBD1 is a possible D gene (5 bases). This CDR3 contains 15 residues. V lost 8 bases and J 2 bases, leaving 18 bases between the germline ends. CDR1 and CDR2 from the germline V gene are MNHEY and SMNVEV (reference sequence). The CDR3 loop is CASSPYTGYNTEAFF. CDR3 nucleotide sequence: TGTGCCAGCTCACCTTATACAGGCTATAACACTGAAGCTTTCTTT.

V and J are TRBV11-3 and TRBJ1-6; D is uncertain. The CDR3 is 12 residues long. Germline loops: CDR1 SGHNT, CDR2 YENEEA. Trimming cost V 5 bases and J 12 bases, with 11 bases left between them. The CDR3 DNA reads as TGTGCCAGCAGCCCTAACGTCCTACCCCTCCACTTT. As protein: CASSPNVLPLHF.